This TCR beta chain emerged from a study of cytomegalovirus exposure and HLA in healthy donors. The PCR ran on 60 Vbeta and 13 Jbeta primers. Libraries were prepared by immunoSEQ multiplex PCR; TCRdb keeps only in-frame clonotypes and omits some of them. This sample yields around 130,000 clones, of which 81% are seen a single time; about 0.76% belongs to the top ten. Germline V CDR1 and CDR2: SEHNR, FQNEAQ (reference sequence). V shed 7 bases and J 10 bases; nucleotides not matched to a gene: 15. The CDR3 spans 15 residues. The gene calls are TRBV7-9 and TRBJ2-1; TRBD2 matches at 8 bases. Source material: PBMCs. The TCR was taken from a man aged 18 to 30 in good health and CMV-seronegative. The CDR3 spells CASTINLGGAGEQFF. DNA for the CDR3: TGTGCCAGCACCATTAACCTCGGGGGGGCAGGAGAGCAGTTCTTC.